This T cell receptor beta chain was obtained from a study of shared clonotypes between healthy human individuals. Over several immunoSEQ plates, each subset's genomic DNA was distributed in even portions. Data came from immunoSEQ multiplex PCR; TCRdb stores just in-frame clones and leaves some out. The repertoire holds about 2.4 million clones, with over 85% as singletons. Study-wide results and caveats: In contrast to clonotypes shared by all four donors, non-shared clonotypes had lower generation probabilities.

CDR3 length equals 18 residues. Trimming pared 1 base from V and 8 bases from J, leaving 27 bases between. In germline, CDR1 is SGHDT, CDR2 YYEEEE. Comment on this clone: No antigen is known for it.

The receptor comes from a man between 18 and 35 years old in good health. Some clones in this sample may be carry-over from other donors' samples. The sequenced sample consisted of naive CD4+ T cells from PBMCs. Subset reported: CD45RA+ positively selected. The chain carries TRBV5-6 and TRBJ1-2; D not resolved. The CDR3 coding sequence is TGTGCCAGCAGCTTGTGGGTACCAGATCGGGCAGCGCCTCCCGGCTACACCTTC. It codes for CASSLWVPDRAAPPGYTF.